This TCR beta chain was obtained from a study of CD8 T cells in ankylosing spondylitis (dated by TCRdb to about 2017). With regard to the full study: The study profiled T cell receptor beta repertoires in healthy donors and ankylosing spondylitis patients to find disease-linked TCR variants. The whole study cohort included over a hundred healthy donors and about two dozen ankylosing spondylitis patients. Peripheral blood was sampled, and synovial fluid was also collected from ankylosing spondylitis patients. Overall study results and their limits: Some motif variants had previously been reported in the synovial fluid and blood of reactive arthritis patients, which suggests shared mechanisms of disease initiation. A TCR beta motif made up of 7 to 9 highly homologous amino acid variants appeared to be characteristic of blood from ankylosing spondylitis patients. In peripheral blood, the disease-linked clones were found at relatively low frequencies and had a CD8+ phenotype. The disease-linked clones were reported as significantly enriched in matched synovial fluid samples from ankylosing spondylitis patients.

This clonotype has just one count. Its antigen remains undetermined. No base-level quality is on record; no much larger clone is a single base apart. A solitary read yields weak support. TCRdb shows the sequencer as Illumina HiSeq 2500. Quantitative 5'-RACE with molecular barcodes was used to prepare TCR beta libraries. Per the source publication's procedure: Disease-linked TCR variants were identified with a new computational method built on a probabilistic model of VDJ rearrangement. TCRdb trimmed public reads at Q25 via fastp, called clones via MiXCR and kept in-frame beta chains. Each record represents a unique CDR3 protein, reported with the most common genes and DNA among its rows. It is TCRdb's table, rather than the study itself, that gives the V and J calls and clone size. In this sample the table shows fewer than 200,000 distinct CDR3 sequences, roughly 18% of which occur a single time. Clones ranked in the top ten supply 4.3% of the sample.

This receptor was obtained from a male donor aged 5-30 years with ankylosing spondylitis or in good health (not recorded which). Donor details come from another sample of the same person, matched by shared clones. Sample: blood, either unsorted or a sorted T cell fraction (not recorded which).

The sequenced DNA: TGTGCCAGCAGCCCCCTGCATAGCACAGATACGCAGTATTTT. It codes for CASSPLHSTDTQYF. The chain was built from TRBV7-2 and TRBJ2-3; there is no confident call for the D gene. For CDR1 and CDR2, the germline V gene lists SGHTA and FQGNSA. Relative to germline, V is 5 bases shorter and J is 0 bases shorter, with 9 bases between their ends. Counted from cysteine to phenylalanine, this CDR3 has 14 amino acids. The read is trimmed to its CDR3 DNA, 42 bases read in frame from base 1. When the CDR3 is completed using the reference TRBV7-2 and TRBJ2-3 genes on either side, the full variable domain is GAGVSQSPSNKVTEKGKDVELRCDPISGHTALYWYRQSLGQGLEFLIYFQGNSAPDKSGLPSDRFSAERTGGSVSTLTIQRTQQEDSAVYLCASSPLHSTDTQYFGPGTRLTVL.